This T cell receptor (beta chain) stems from a study of cytomegalovirus exposure and HLA in healthy donors. This CDR3 is built from 13 residues. V lost 4 bases and J lost 3, with 10 bases in between. Germline loops: CDR1 SGHTA, CDR2 FQGNSA. Primers for the PCR totalled 60 Vbeta and 13 Jbeta. Generated by immunoSEQ multiplex PCR, the TCRdb table keeps only in-frame clones and is missing some. The sample contains fewer than 200,000 clones, more than 65% of which appear only once. The source is a male donor in good health and CMV-seronegative. The sample was PBMCs. The V and J genes are TRBV7-2 and TRBJ2-7, with D possibly being TRBD2 (6 bases). For the CDR3, the DNA is TGTGCCAGCAGCTCCACCGGGGGCTACGAGCAGTACTTC. Protein sequence: CASSSTGGYEQYF.